This TCR beta chain was captured by sequencing in a study of CD8 T cells in ankylosing spondylitis. Study-wide results and caveats: Clones tied to disease were said to be significantly enriched in matched ankylosing spondylitis synovial fluid.

This clonotype appeared many times. What it binds is unknown. TCRdb re-analysed the 5' RACE reads in MiXCR, keeping a single row per CDR3 protein. Among around 150,000 distinct CDR3 sequences, approximately 20% were seen once, and the ten largest hold about 7.6%. The CDR3 sequence is 15 residues long. Germline values: CDR1 SGHRS, CDR2 YFSETQ. Deletions cut 4 bases from V and 1 base from J, with 13 bases between. This receptor was taken from a male donor with ankylosing spondylitis or in good health (not recorded which). Sequencing used blood, either unsorted or a sorted T cell fraction (not recorded which). The J gene is TRBJ2-3, the V gene TRBV5-1, with unresolved D. The CDR3 loop is CASSAQSVGTDTQYF. DNA of the CDR3: TGCGCCAGCAGCGCCCAGAGTGTTGGCACAGATACGCAGTATTTT.